Given below is one TCR beta chain in context. The data stem from a study of monozygotic twins with inflammatory bowel disease. This CDR3 is built from 12 residues. Germline CDR1 SEHNR, CDR2 FQNEAQ (reference sequence). A 6-nucleotide sample barcode was carried by the UMIs, which template switching added. Nested PCRs of 16 and 9 cycles, two in total, were run on TCRalpha and TCRbeta cDNA. TCRdb reanalyzed the 5' RACE reads, giving one entry per CDR3 protein sequence and no DNA. The record lists 350,000 to 500,000 distinct CDR3 sequences, of which the ten most abundant hold about 2.3%. The source of this sequence is a human donor with ulcerative colitis or Crohn's disease, or a healthy co-twin of an affected twin (not recorded which). Input material: blood. J is TRBJ2-1 and V is TRBV7-9. The CDR3: CASSFDGNEQFF.